This T cell receptor (beta chain) appears in the sequencing data of a study of CD8+CD57+ T cells in acquired aplastic anemia. Study overall: Sorted CD4+ and CD8+ cells gave an average of approximately 3.4 ug of DNA. The study, taken as a whole, reports: Researchers reported that CD8+ Simpson's diversity was not significantly different in patients versus controls. Patients and controls shared over 25 CD8+ CDR3 sequences.

This clonotype was found many times. Its antigen is unknown. Per germline, CDR1 SEHNR and CDR2 FQNEAQ (reference sequence). The CDR3 sequence is 14 residues long. V shed 6 bases and J shed 2 bases, with 13 bases lying between them. The use of genomic DNA as template underpinned the TCR beta VDJ and CDR3 profiling. TCRdb reanalysed the reads using MiXCR and keeps one entry per CDR3 protein. The data contain some 200,000 distinct CDR3 sequences, 65% of them seen just once; the ten biggest clones take up under 60%. Previously, flow cytometry had revealed CD8+CD57+ cell expansion in the patients chosen for sequencing. Diagnosis of severe acquired aplastic anemia applied to all patients.

V is TRBV7-9 and J is TRBJ2-5, with no clear D. The TCR comes from a human donor with aplastic anemia. Sequenced: sorted CD4+, CD8+, or CD8+CD57+ T cells (not recorded which) from PBMCs. The CDR3 spells CASSFGGWQETQYF. CDR3 DNA: TGTGCCAGCAGTTTCGGTGGCTGGCAAGAGACCCAGTACTTC.